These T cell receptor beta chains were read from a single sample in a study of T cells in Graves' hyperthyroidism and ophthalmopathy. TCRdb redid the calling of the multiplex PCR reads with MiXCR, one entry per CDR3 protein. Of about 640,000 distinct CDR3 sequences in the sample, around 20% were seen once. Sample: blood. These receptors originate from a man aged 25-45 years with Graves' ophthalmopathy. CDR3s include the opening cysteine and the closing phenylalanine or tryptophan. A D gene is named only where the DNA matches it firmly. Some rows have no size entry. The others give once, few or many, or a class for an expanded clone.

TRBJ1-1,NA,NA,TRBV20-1,CSARDITAIMNTEAFF,TGCAGTGCTAGAGATATTACAGCGATTATGAACACTGAAGCTTTCTTT
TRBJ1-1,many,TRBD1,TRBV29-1,CSVGDRTNTEAFF,TGCAGCGTTGGGGACAGGACGAACACTGAAGCTTTCTTT
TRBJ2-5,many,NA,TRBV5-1,CASSPGGTPETQYF,TGCGCCAGCAGCCCAGGGGGGACCCCAGAGACCCAGTACTTC
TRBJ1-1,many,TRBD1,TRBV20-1,CSAIWTGKMNTEAFF,TGCAGTGCTATCTGGACAGGGAAAATGAACACTGAAGCTTTCTTT
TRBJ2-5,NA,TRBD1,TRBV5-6,CASRLRTGETQYF,TGTGCCAGCAGACTAAGGACAGGAGAGACCCAGTACTTC
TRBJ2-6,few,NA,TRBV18,CASSQKPGANVLTF,TGTGCCAGCTCACAGAAACCTGGGGCCAACGTCCTGACTTTC
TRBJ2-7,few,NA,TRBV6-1,CASRAGPGGPNYEQYF,TGTGCCAGCAGGGCTGGGCCCGGGGGCCCTAACTACGAGCAGTACTTC
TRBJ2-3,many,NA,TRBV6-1,CASSEALPPRKATDTQYF,TGTGCCAGCAGTGAAGCGCTGCCCCCGAGGAAGGCCACAGATACGCAGTATTTT
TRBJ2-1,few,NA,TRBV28,CASSPGPANEQFF,TGTGCCAGCAGTCCGGGCCCGGCGAATGAGCAGTTCTTC
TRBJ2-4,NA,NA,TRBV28,CASSFVTGPKNIQYF,TGTGCCAGCAGTTTCGTGACAGGTCCCAAAAACATTCAGTACTTC
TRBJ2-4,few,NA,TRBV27,CASSLSWGEAKNIQYF,TGTGCCAGCAGTCTCAGCTGGGGGGAGGCCAAAAACATTCAGTACTTC
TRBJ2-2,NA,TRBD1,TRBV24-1,CATSDPGGRNTGELFF,TGTGCCACCAGTGACCCAGGGGGCAGGAACACCGGGGAGCTGTTTTTT
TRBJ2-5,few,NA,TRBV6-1,CASSEYSAKPHQYF,TGTGCCAGCAGTGAATATTCGGCCAAACCCCACCAGTACTTC
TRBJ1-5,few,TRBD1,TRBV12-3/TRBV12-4,CASRPQGDQPQHF,TGTGCCAGCAGACCTCAGGGGGATCAGCCCCAGCATTTT
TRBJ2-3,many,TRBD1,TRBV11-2,CASSPGQVSTDTQYF,TGTGCCAGCAGCCCCGGACAGGTTAGCACAGATACGCAGTATTTT
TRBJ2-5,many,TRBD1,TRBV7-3,CASSKTGGETQYF,TGTGCCAGCAGCAAGACAGGGGGAGAGACCCAGTACTTC
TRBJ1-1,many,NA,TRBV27,CASSFSVVGVNTEAFF,TGTGCCAGCAGTTTTTCTGTGGTGGGTGTGAACACTGAAGCTTTCTTT
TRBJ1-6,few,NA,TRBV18,CASSPTVYSPLHF,TGTGCCAGCTCACCAACGGTATATTCACCCCTCCACTTT
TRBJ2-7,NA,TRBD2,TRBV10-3,CAISASTSGSPYEQYF,TGTGCCATCAGTGCCTCGACTAGCGGGAGCCCCTACGAGCAGTACTTC
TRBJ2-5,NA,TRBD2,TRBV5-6,CASSPEGLAGMQETQYF,TGTGCCAGCAGCCCTGAAGGGCTAGCGGGCATGCAAGAGACCCAGTACTTC
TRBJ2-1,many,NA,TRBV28,CASSAHEQFF,TGTGCCAGCAGTGCCCATGAGCAGTTCTTC
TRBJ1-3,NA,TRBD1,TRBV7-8,CASSLQGENTIYF,TGTGCCAGCAGCTTACAGGGGGAAAACACCATATATTTT
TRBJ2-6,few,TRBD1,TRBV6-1,CASSYDRGAGANVLTF,TGTGCCAGCAGCTATGACAGGGGGGCAGGGGCCAACGTCCTGACTTTC
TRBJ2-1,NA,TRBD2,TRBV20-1,CSASSLAGYDEQFF,TGCAGTGCTAGTAGTCTAGCGGGATATGATGAGCAGTTCTTC
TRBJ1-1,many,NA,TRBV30,CAWSVTEKTNTEAFF,TGTGCCTGGAGTGTAACAGAAAAAACAAACACTGAAGCTTTCTTT
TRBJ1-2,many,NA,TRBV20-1,CSARDAGKAKTRGYTF,TGCAGTGCTAGAGATGCCGGAAAAGCGAAGACGAGAGGCTACACCTTC
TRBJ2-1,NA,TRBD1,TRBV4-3,CASSHSGQGADNEQFF,TGCGCCAGCAGCCACTCAGGACAGGGCGCCGACAATGAGCAGTTCTTC
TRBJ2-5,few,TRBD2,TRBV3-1,CASSQEPGGLPPKTQYF,TGTGCCAGCAGCCAGGAACCGGGAGGGCTACCCCCGAAGACCCAGTACTTC
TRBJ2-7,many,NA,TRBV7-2,CASSPRRGAGEQYF,TGTGCCAGCAGCCCGAGACGGGGGGCAGGCGAGCAGTACTTC
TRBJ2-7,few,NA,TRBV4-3,CASSQDLGYEQYF,TGCGCCAGCAGCCAAGATTTGGGGTACGAGCAGTACTTC
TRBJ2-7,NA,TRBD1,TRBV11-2,CASSPLGQSEQYF,TGTGCCAGCAGCCCCCTGGGACAGTCCGAACAGTACTTC
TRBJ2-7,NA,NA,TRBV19,CASSIARGSNEQYF,TGTGCCAGTAGTATAGCACGGGGGTCGAACGAGCAGTACTTC
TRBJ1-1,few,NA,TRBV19,CASRGATEAFF,TGTGCCAGTAGAGGGGCCACTGAAGCTTTCTTT
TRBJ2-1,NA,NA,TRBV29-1,CSVAGAGMNDEQFF,TGCAGCGTTGCAGGTGCCGGGATGAATGATGAGCAGTTCTTC
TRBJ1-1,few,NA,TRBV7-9,CASSLPREGTEAFF,TGTGCCAGCAGCTTACCCAGGGAGGGCACTGAAGCTTTCTTT
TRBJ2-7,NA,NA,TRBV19,CASSIGGATEQYF,TGTGCCAGTAGTATTGGTGGGGCCACCGAGCAGTACTTC
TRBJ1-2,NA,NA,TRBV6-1,CASSEAVTYNYGYTF,TGTGCCAGCAGTGAAGCCGTTACTTATAACTATGGCTACACCTTC
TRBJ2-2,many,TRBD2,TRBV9,CASSRSGANTGELFF,TGTGCCAGCAGCCGGAGCGGGGCGAACACCGGGGAGCTGTTTTTT